The sequence of this T cell receptor beta chain was determined in a study of T cell responses to AZD1222 COVID-19 vaccine. Some clones are missing from TCRdb's copy, which holds only in-frame ones; the method was immunoSEQ multiplex PCR. This sample has 95,000 to 150,000 clones, with approximately 92% found just once. The CDR3 totals 12 residues. In germline, CDR1 is MNHEY, CDR2 SMNVEV (reference sequence). Losses at the gene ends were 2 bases for V and 12 bases for J; bases not matched to a gene: 3. The chain links TRBV27 to TRBJ2-3; TRBD1 matches 9 bases. The sample here was peripheral blood, taken on day 0 of AZD1222 vaccination. This TCR was sampled from an adult in good health. The DNA for the CDR3 is TGTGCCAGCAGTTTAGGGACAGGGATACAGTATTTT. Protein product: CASSLGTGIQYF.